The 3 T cell receptor beta chains given below trace back to one sample, sequenced in a study of breast tumors, draining lymph nodes, adjacent tissues. TCRdb processed the multiplex PCR reads anew with MiXCR; each CDR3 protein has one entry. Of 45,000 or so distinct CDR3 sequences detected, around 23% appear once; the ten largest clones hold about 7.8%. The sequenced sample was breast tumor tissue. The receptors were gathered from a female donor with breast cancer. Some clones in this sample may be carry-over from other donors' samples.

This clonotype occurred a few times. This chain links TRBV6-1 with TRBJ2-6; D remains ambiguous. Trimming stripped 4 bases from V and 2 bases from J, with 9 bases between. Germline V lookup: CDR1 MNHNS, CDR2 SASEGT. The CDR3 contains 15 residues. CDR3 DNA: TGTGCCAGCAGTGGCTTTGCTACTGGGGCCAACGTCCTGACTTTC. Its translation is CASSGFATGANVLTF.

V gene TRBV12-3 or TRBV12-4 combines with J gene TRBJ2-3; 7 bases are shared with TRBD1. The CDR3 covers 15 residues. The V and J ends lost 5 bases and 5 bases, in that order; junction bases with no gene match: 10. The CDR3 nucleotides read TGTGCCAGCAGTCCCCGGGACAGAAAGGGAGATACGCAGTATTTT. Protein product: CASSPRDRKGDTQYF.

This clonotype was observed at least ten times. The chain employs TRBV2 and TRBJ1-3, with 7 nucleotides matching TRBD1. The CDR3 sequence is 15 residues long. Germline V lookup: CDR1 SNHLY, CDR2 FYNNEI. The junction had 6 bases not matched to a gene; V was cut back by 5 bases and J by 2 bases. CDR3 DNA: TGTGCCAGCAGTAGAGGGACAGTGCCTGGAAACACCATATATTTT. Its protein is CASSRGTVPGNTIYF.